This TCR beta chain was captured in a study of beta chain features in type 1 diabetes (dated by TCRdb to the late 2010s). About the investigation overall: Mean age, gender distribution, total cell number and subset yield did not differ between patients and healthy donors. A total of roughly 100 million sorted cells were examined across all samples, and a strong correlation was observed between cell number per subset and RNA yield. In the study, recently diagnosed type 1 diabetes patients and matched healthy donors were compared on the TCRB repertoires of their sorted circulating CD4+ T cell subsets. Naive and central memory subsets were obtained from all 30 or so donors, but regulatory and stem cell-like memory subsets were isolated from only 8 patients and roughly 8 healthy donors. General study outcomes and caveats: At VDJ recombination sites, type 1 diabetes patients had fewer insertions and more deleted nucleotides, which implies abnormalities in thymic rearrangement. PCR might favor shorter templates, but patient and control samples were amplified and corrected together, so any skew would affect both groups equally. Because small numbers of individuals were included in the HLA sub-analyses, any influence of HLA type on TCRB rearrangement was left unresolved. Type 1 diabetes patients showed a moderate but significant shortening of TCRB CDR3 length in all four CD4+ subsets. Naive, central memory and regulatory TCRB repertoires appeared more similar among patients than among healthy donors. Because cDNA was sequenced instead of genomic DNA, highly expressing activated cells could be over-represented, though the groups showed no difference in activation or CD3 levels.

From each donor, a single peripheral blood sample of about 100 mL on average was drawn into heparinised tubes. A BD FACSAria II was used to sort naive, central memory, regulatory and stem cell-like memory CD4+ T cells with a panel that included CD45RO, CCR7, CD25, CD127, CD95 and CD27. All sorted populations exceeded 98% purity. PBMCs were isolated right away by Lymphoprep density gradient centrifugation and were stained directly, without culture. So that batch effects would be minimized, each experiment stained and sorted samples in pairs, pairing one healthy donor with one patient. On this clone itself: Its antigen specificity is not known. The sample holds no much larger clone one base away, and base qualities are not on file.

The entire amount of isolated RNA was reverse transcribed using the High Capacity cDNA Reverse Transcription Kit, so the sequenced TCRB transcripts were expressed ones. Deep immunoSEQ sequencing was applied to naive, central memory and regulatory T cell samples, giving an average of roughly 3.5 million total reads per sample. After sorted cells were lysed in RLT buffer, RNA was extracted with DNase-treated RNeasy Micro or Mini kits, with the choice depending on cell number. Each cell subset was processed on its own to prevent cross-contamination, while patient and healthy donor samples were processed together. Using the immunoSEQ multiplex PCR, TCRB sequences were amplified from cDNA into 87-bp fragments spanning the CDR3 region. Amplicons were sequenced on the Illumina HiSeq platform. Regarding the original processing steps: PCR bias was corrected computationally using synthetic template baselines, and reads within Hamming distance 2 were collapsed, with unmergeable singletons discarded. By aligning reads against IMGT, V, D and J genes, CDR3 length, and insertions or deletions at six rearrangement sites were assigned. Within each subset, clonotype counts were normalized to sorted cell number, after which true diversity and Gini coefficients were computed with the tcR R package. The overlap coefficient, calculated on TCRB nucleotide sequences, was used to measure repertoire sharing. Out-of-frame TCRB sequences from naive cells were analyzed to stand in for the pre-selection repertoire. Here the immuneACCESS table is served through TCRdb, limited to in-frame sequences with V and J called. Missing clones are a known gap in these copies; in checked studies unresolved V genes cover under half, and the rest lacks a known reason. V and J calls and clone size are as listed in that table; D and trimming were resolved from the DNA. The sample records some 250,000 clones, approximately 15% of which are singletons. The ten largest account for about 0.02% of the sample.

V and J lose 7 bases and 4 bases, and a span of 19 bases separates them. According to the germline V gene, CDR1 reads SNHLY and CDR2 reads FYNNEI. Including cysteine and phenylalanine, the CDR3 has 15 amino acids. Only the CDR3 part of the read is kept: 45 bases, read in frame from the first base. The receptor was isolated from a man aged 25 to 40 with type 1 diabetes. This receptor chain uses TRBV2 and TRBJ1-1; no D gene is confidently identified. The specimen was naive CD4+ T cells from blood. Reading the label with the study, this specimen's cell subset or site is: true naive CD4+ T cells. CDR3 protein: CASTDQAGKGTEAFF. Read as DNA, the sequence is TGTGCCAGCACCGACCAGGCGGGGAAGGGCACTGAAGCTTTCTTT.